Presented here are 13 T cell receptor beta chains from one specimen sequenced in a study of T cell responses to AZD1222 COVID-19 vaccine. Produced via immunoSEQ multiplex PCR; TCRdb's table is partial and in-frame only. The sample has some 170,000 clones, roughly 92% seen once. Sequenced material: peripheral blood, taken on day 0 of AZD1222 vaccination. All receptors derive from an adult in good health.

This clone was recorded only once. The chain has TRBV18 and TRBJ2-1, with 10 positions matching TRBD2. This CDR3 region has 14 residues. Germline V CDR1 and CDR2: KGHSH, LQKENI. V was clipped by 8 bases and J by 5 bases; unmatched bases: 6. The CDR3 spells CASPTSGSDNEQFF. The CDR3, as DNA: TGTGCCAGCCCGACTAGCGGGTCCGACAATGAGCAGTTCTTC. The full variable domain, with the rest looked up from reference TRBV18 and TRBJ2-1, is NAGVMQNPRHLVRRRGQEARLRCSPMKGHSHVYWYRQLPEEGLKFMVYLQKENIIDESGMPKERFSAEFPKEGPSILRIQQVVRGDSAAYFCASPTSGSDNEQFFGPGTRLTVL.

V is TRBV7-9 and J is TRBJ2-2; D may match TRBD1 or TRBD2 (5 bases each). The CDR3 is 13 residues long. Germline values: CDR1 SEHNR, CDR2 FQNEAQ (reference sequence). Between the trimmed V and J ends, which lost 5 bases and 4 bases, there was a span of 8 bases. The CDR3 nucleotides read TGTGCCAGCAGCCGAGGGACCACCGGGGAGCTGTTTTTT. Its translation is CASSRGTTGELFF.

The rearrangement joins TRBV6-1 to TRBJ1-2; weak D call: TRBD1 (5 bases). The CDR3 runs to 17 residues. Trimming cost V 1 base and J 2 bases, with 17 bases left between them. Germline lookup yields CDR1 MNHNS and CDR2 SASEGT. DNA for the CDR3: TGTGCCAGCAGTGAAGGGCCAGGGCTAAGTTACAACTATGGCTACACCTTC. Translating it yields CASSEGPGLSYNYGYTF.

This chain connects TRBV3-1 (or the pseudogene TRBV3-2) to TRBJ2-3, with TRBD2 matching over 11 bases. The CDR3 contains 15 residues. CDR1 is LGHDT, CDR2 YNNKEL, per germline (reference sequence). V lost 4 bases and J lost 6; bases outside the gene matches: 6. The chain's CDR3 is CASSPLSGRADTQYF. CDR3 nucleotides: TGTGCCAGCAGCCCCCTTAGCGGGAGGGCGGATACGCAGTATTTT.

The V and J genes are TRBV5-1 and TRBJ2-7; 10 bases agree with TRBD1. The germline V gene has CDR1 SGHRS and CDR2 YFSETQ. J lost 5 bases, V lost 4 bases, and 6 bases had no gene match. This CDR3 spans 14 amino acids. The CDR3 sequence: CASSTTGTGDEQYF. The CDR3 DNA is TGCGCCAGCAGCACAACCGGGACAGGGGACGAGCAGTACTTC.

There are a few counts of this clone. The rearrangement links TRBV9 to TRBJ1-1, with D hard to call. The CDR3 contains 14 residues. Looked up from germline, CDR1 is SGDLS and CDR2 is YYNGEE. With 1 base removed from V and 1 base from J, the gap between germline ends came to 8 bases. The CDR3 sequence is CASSVSGSNTEAFF. The CDR3 DNA reads as TGTGCCAGCAGCGTATCGGGTTCGAACACTGAAGCTTTCTTT.

There are a few counts of this clone. This rearrangement joins TRBV7-9 to TRBJ2-2; 8 bases align to TRBD2. V lost 3 bases and J lost 4; bases outside the gene matches: 10. The length of the CDR3 is 17 residues. CDR1 and CDR2 from the germline V gene are SEHNR and FQNEAQ (reference sequence). CDR3: CASSFGLAQSGTGELFF. The CDR3 region has the DNA TGTGCCAGCAGCTTCGGACTAGCCCAGTCGGGCACCGGGGAGCTGTTTTTT.

V usage is TRBV30 and J usage is TRBJ2-7, with 7 bases that match TRBD1. Germline V gene data show CDR1 as GTSNPN and CDR2 as SVGIG (reference sequence). Trimming took 2 bases from V and 0 from J; bases not matched to a gene: 7. The CDR3 sequence is 15 residues long. CDR3 DNA: TGTGCCTGGAGTCCCGGGACAGACAGCTCCTACGAGCAGTACTTC. Residues: CAWSPGTDSSYEQYF. The full variable domain, completed using reference TRBV30 and TRBJ2-7, is SQTIHQWPATLVQPVGSPLSLECTVEGTSNPNLYWYRQAAGRGLQLLFYSVGIGQISSEVPQNLSASRPQDRQFILSSKKLLLSDSGFYLCAWSPGTDSSYEQYFGPGTRLTVT.

V usage is TRBV7-9 and J usage is TRBJ2-5; 11 bases map to TRBD2. The CDR3 length is 15 residues. Germline assignment: CDR1 SEHNR and CDR2 FQNEAQ (reference sequence). The V and J ends lost 7 bases and 5 bases, in that order; junction bases with no gene match: 9. CDR3 DNA sequence: TGTGCCAGCATCTCTAGCGGGAGGATCCACGAGACCCAGTACTTC. Protein: CASISSGRIHETQYF.

This clone was counted once. The V gene is TRBV27, the J gene TRBJ1-5; D unclear. The CDR3 covers 14 residues. Trimming removed 2 bases from V and 3 bases from J, with 8 bases in between. Germline CDR1 is MNHEY and CDR2 is SMNVEV (reference sequence). CDR3 nucleotide sequence: TGTGCCAGCAGTTTAGAGGGCCCCAATCAGCCCCAGCATTTT. It encodes CASSLEGPNQPQHF.

V is TRBV12-5 and J is TRBJ2-7; 11 bases match TRBD2. Germline CDR1 LGHNT, CDR2 FRNRAP. V lost 5 bases and J lost 3; bases outside the gene matches: 6. There are 15 residues in the CDR3. The CDR3 here is CASGQTGTSGYEQYF. CDR3 bases: TGTGCTAGTGGTCAAACCGGGACTAGCGGCTACGAGCAGTACTTC.

The rearrangement links TRBV11-2 to TRBJ1-4, with D tentatively TRBD1 (5 bases). Looked up from germline, CDR1 is SGHAT and CDR2 is FQNNGV. This CDR3 region has 15 residues. Deletions cut 2 bases from V and 3 bases from J, with 10 bases between. The CDR3 DNA reads TGTGCCAGCAGCTTACTCGGGACGTCTAATGAAAAACTGTTTTTT. The encoded protein is CASSLLGTSNEKLFF.

This chain joins TRBV30 and TRBJ2-1; D not resolved. The CDR3 covers 10 residues. The germline CDR1 and CDR2 sequences are GTSNPN and SVGIG (reference sequence). V lost 0 bases and J 8 bases, leaving 2 bases between the germline ends. In nucleotides, the CDR3 is TGTGCCTGGAGTGTTGATGAGCAGTTCTTC. Translated: CAWSVDEQFF.